Following are 24 T cell receptor beta chains from one sample sequenced in a study of technical replicates of blood from a handful of donors. The table came from immunoSEQ multiplex PCR; TCRdb's copy has only in-frame clones and leaves some out. Of fewer than 80,000 clones in the sample, around nine tenths were seen once. The specimen was PBMCs. These receptors came from a human donor in good health. Some clones in this sample may be carry-over from other donors' samples.

This chain's CDR3 is CASSQSGTQYF. The CDR3 DNA follows: TGTGCCAGCAGCCAGAGCGGTACGCAGTATTTT. The chain employs TRBV14 and TRBJ2-3, with D possibly matching TRBD2 (5 bases). Germline-derived CDR1 and CDR2 are SGHDN and FVKESK. Trimming removed 3 bases from V and 8 bases from J, with 6 bases in between. The CDR3 totals 11 residues.

The chain carries TRBV7-9 and TRBJ2-2; 11 positions match TRBD2. Germline CDR1 reads SEHNR; CDR2 reads FQNEAQ (reference sequence). The CDR3 consists of 16 residues. V shed 4 bases and J 1 base; nucleotides not matched to a gene: 2. Here the CDR3 DNA reads TGTGCCAGCAGCTCCACTAGCGGGAGGAACACCGGGGAGCTGTTTTTT. Its translation: CASSSTSGRNTGELFF.

This sequence joins TRBV7-9 and TRBJ2-7; 7 bases are a match to TRBD2. V trimming: 4 bases; J trimming: 4 bases; junction bases outside the gene matches: 13. Germline lookup yields CDR1 SEHNR and CDR2 FQNEAQ (reference sequence). This CDR3 has 16 residues. The DNA for the CDR3 is TGTGCCAGCAGCTCCGAGTCGGGACTATACCTATACGAGCAGTACTTC. It translates to CASSSESGLYLYEQYF.

This rearrangement joins TRBV6-5 to TRBJ1-2; no definite D call. This CDR3 region has 14 residues. V lost 6 bases to trimming and J lost 1 base, with 12 bases between them. The germline V gene has CDR1 MNHEY and CDR2 SVGAGI. The CDR3 bases are TGTGCCAGCAGGCGCGGAGTTGGTAACTATGGCTACACCTTC. Translation: CASRRGVGNYGYTF.

CDR3 DNA sequence: TGTGCCAGCAACCTAGCGGGTAGCTCCTACAATGAGCAGTTCTTC. Its translation: CASNLAGSSYNEQFF. This chain connects TRBV6-5 to TRBJ2-1, with 8 bases fitting TRBD2. CDR1 MNHEY and CDR2 SVGAGI come from the germline V gene. With 7 bases clipped from V and 0 bases from J, the junction kept 5 bases outside the gene matches. The CDR3 is 15 amino acids.

The chain carries TRBV11-2 and TRBJ1-1, with D possibly being TRBD1 (6 bases). There are 15 residues in the CDR3. CDR1 is SGHAT, CDR2 FQNNGV, per germline. V was clipped by 4 bases and J by 4 bases, with 16 bases between them. The CDR3, as DNA: TGTGCCAGCAGCTCCCCCGAGAGAGGGGGCACTGAAGCTTTCTTT. This sequence encodes CASSSPERGGTEAFF.

The chain links TRBV7-2 to TRBJ2-7; D uncertain. The CDR3 covers 15 residues. The ends were cut back, 4 bases at V and 3 bases at J, with 16 bases in the middle. CDR1 and CDR2 from the germline V gene are SGHTA and FQGNSA. The CDR3 reads CASSSEAGGYYEQYF. The DNA of the CDR3 is TGTGCCAGCAGCTCGGAAGCTGGCGGCTACTACGAGCAGTACTTC.

J is TRBJ2-2 and V is TRBV19, with TRBD2 matching over 7 bases. Trimming cost V 4 bases and J 3 bases; bases outside gene matches: 5. The CDR3 runs to 15 residues. In germline, CDR1 is LNHDA, CDR2 SQIVND (reference sequence). The CDR3 nucleotides are TGTGCCAGTAGTACGGGCGGGAGATACACCGGGGAGCTGTTTTTT. Translation gives CASSTGGRYTGELFF.

The rearrangement joins TRBV7-8 to TRBJ2-1; tentatively, D is TRBD2 (6 bases). CDR3 length: 11 amino acids. The germline V gene encodes CDR1 SGHVS and CDR2 FQNEAQ. V shed 5 bases and J shed 13 bases, with 12 bases lying between them. CDR3 sequence: CASSQAEGQFF. DNA of the CDR3: TGTGCCAGCAGCCAAGCGGAGGGCCAGTTCTTC.

This clone appeared once. This chain's CDR3 is CSGRTAILETQYF. The CDR3 DNA reads as TGCAGCGGAAGGACAGCTATATTAGAGACCCAGTACTTC. The V and J genes are TRBV29-1 and TRBJ2-5, with D perhaps TRBD1 (6 bases). Germline assignment: CDR1 SQVTM and CDR2 ANQGSEA. The CDR3 has 13 residues. V shed 7 bases and J shed 4 bases, with 16 bases lying between them.

This chain uses TRBV5-1 with TRBJ1-2; 7 bases align to TRBD1. Germline V gene sequence: CDR1 SGHRS, CDR2 YFSETQ. The CDR3 consists of 15 residues. V gave up 0 bases and J gave up 4 bases; unmatched junction bases: 6. The CDR3 DNA reads TGCGCCAGCAGCTTGGCCGAGGGGGCTCCCTATGGCTACACCTTC. Its protein product is CASSLAEGAPYGYTF.

V usage is TRBV18 and J usage is TRBJ2-6; possibly TRBD2 for D (5 bases). The CDR3 is 15 amino acids. Looked up from germline, CDR1 is KGHSH and CDR2 is LQKENI. Trimming took off 3 bases at V and 3 bases at J, with 9 bases between the two ends. CDR3 DNA sequence: TGTGCCAGCTCACCGAATGGGAGTGGGGCCAACGTCCTGACTTTC. It encodes CASSPNGSGANVLTF.

The rearrangement links TRBV5-8 to TRBJ1-1; D remains ambiguous. This CDR3 contains 15 residues. The germline V gene encodes CDR1 SGHTS and CDR2 YDEGEE. Trimming stripped 0 bases from V and 4 bases from J, with 13 bases between. The CDR3 region is CASSLGYGGSTEAFF. DNA of the CDR3: TGTGCCAGCAGCTTGGGTTACGGAGGGAGCACTGAAGCTTTCTTT.

The chain uses TRBV4-1 and TRBJ2-1, with 12 bases lining up with TRBD2. In germline, CDR1 is MGHRA, CDR2 YSYEKL. This CDR3 region has 18 residues. The V gene end was trimmed by 0 bases and the J gene end by 4 bases; junction bases not matched to a gene: 7. CDR3: CASSQDPSGRAGYNEQFF. In nucleotides, the CDR3 is TGCGCCAGCAGCCAAGACCCTAGCGGGAGGGCGGGGTACAATGAGCAGTTCTTC.

This chain links TRBV5-1 with TRBJ2-6, with D uncertain. CDR1 SGHRS and CDR2 YFSETQ come from the germline V gene. V dropped 0 bases and J dropped 1 base, with 5 bases sitting between them. This CDR3 comprises 15 residues. CDR3 bases: TGCGCCAGCAGCTTGGACGGGTCTGGGGCCAACGTCCTGACTTTC. Amino acids: CASSLDGSGANVLTF.

The chain carries TRBV4-3 and TRBJ2-1, with a weak D call TRBD1 (5 bases). CDR3 length: 13 residues. Trimming left V 6 bases short and J 5 bases short, with 11 bases between. Germline CDR1 reads LGHNA; CDR2 reads YSLEER. The CDR3 protein is CASSRTTDNEQFF. CDR3 coding DNA: TGCGCCAGCAGTCGTACGACAGACAATGAGCAGTTCTTC.

This clone is categorized as medium-sized (0.01 to 0.1%). The chain is built from TRBV6-5 and TRBJ1-1; maybe TRBD1 (6 bases). The CDR3 has 11 amino acids. With 4 bases removed from V and 7 bases from J, the gap between germline ends came to 7 bases. Germline CDR1 and CDR2: MNHEY and SVGAGI. CDR3 bases: TGTGCCAGCAGTTGGGGGCGTGAAGCTTTCTTT. Amino acid sequence: CASSWGREAFF.

This clone appeared a few times. This chain connects TRBV23-1 to TRBJ1-5; D is uncertain. TRBV23-1 carries the ORF label, with uncertain function. Trimming stripped 3 bases from V and 0 bases from J, with 15 bases between. The CDR3 consists of 17 residues. In DNA, the CDR3 is TGCGCCAGCAGTCAGACCAATGGGCCTTATAGCAATCAGCCCCAGCATTTT. It yields the protein CASSQTNGPYSNQPQHF.

The chain uses TRBV28 and TRBJ2-7, with no clear D. The germline V and J ends were trimmed by 4 bases and 4 bases, with 5 bases remaining between them. Germline CDR1 is MDHEN and CDR2 is SYDVKM. The CDR3 totals 11 residues. CDR3 sequence reads: CASSSEYEQYF. Written as DNA, the CDR3 is TGTGCCAGCAGTTCCGAGTACGAGCAGTACTTC.

The chain uses TRBV7-9 and TRBJ2-3; D call uncertain. V was clipped by 5 bases and J by 4 bases, with 10 bases between them. The CDR3 loop spans 13 amino acids. Germline V gene data show CDR1 as SEHNR and CDR2 as FQNEAQ (reference sequence). DNA of the CDR3: TGTGCCAGCAGCCCGCCCCCGGCAGATACGCAGTATTTT. This codes for CASSPPPADTQYF.

The J gene is TRBJ1-2, the V gene TRBV29-1, with 7 bases matching TRBD1. From germline, CDR1 is SQVTM and CDR2 ANQGSEA. V gave up 5 bases and J gave up 4 bases; unmatched junction bases: 1. The CDR3 is 11 amino acids. The CDR3 region has the DNA TGCAGCGTTAGGGACAGCTATGGCTACACCTTC. Translated: CSVRDSYGYTF.

The J gene is TRBJ2-1, the V gene TRBV19, with TRBD2 matching 16 bases. CDR1 and CDR2 from the germline V gene are LNHDA and SQIVND (reference sequence). Unmatched junction bases numbered 5, after V lost 3 bases and J lost 6 bases. This CDR3 is 17 amino acids long. The CDR3 is CASSISGTSGGANEQFF. The CDR3 DNA reads as TGTGCCAGTAGTATTTCCGGGACTAGCGGGGGGGCCAATGAGCAGTTCTTC.

The V and J genes are TRBV7-2 and TRBJ2-5; D may be TRBD1 (5 bases). The CDR3 extends over 15 amino acids. The V gene's germline CDR1 is SGHTA and CDR2 FQGNSA. Deletions cut 1 base from V and 7 bases from J, with 16 bases between. The DNA of the CDR3 is TGTGCCAGCAGCTTAGAGGTCGCGGCAGGGCGGACCCAGTACTTC. Translating gives CASSLEVAAGRTQYF.

The chain couples TRBV6-1 to TRBJ2-2; the match to TRBD1 covers 11 bases. CDR1 is MNHNS, CDR2 SASEGT, per germline. The CDR3 is made up of 16 amino acids. Trimming at V came to 4 bases and at J to 8 bases, leaving 9 bases not matched to a gene. The CDR3 sequence: CASSGSGTGGLGELFF. DNA of the CDR3: TGTGCCAGCAGTGGTTCCGGGACAGGGGGTCTGGGGGAGCTGTTTTTT.